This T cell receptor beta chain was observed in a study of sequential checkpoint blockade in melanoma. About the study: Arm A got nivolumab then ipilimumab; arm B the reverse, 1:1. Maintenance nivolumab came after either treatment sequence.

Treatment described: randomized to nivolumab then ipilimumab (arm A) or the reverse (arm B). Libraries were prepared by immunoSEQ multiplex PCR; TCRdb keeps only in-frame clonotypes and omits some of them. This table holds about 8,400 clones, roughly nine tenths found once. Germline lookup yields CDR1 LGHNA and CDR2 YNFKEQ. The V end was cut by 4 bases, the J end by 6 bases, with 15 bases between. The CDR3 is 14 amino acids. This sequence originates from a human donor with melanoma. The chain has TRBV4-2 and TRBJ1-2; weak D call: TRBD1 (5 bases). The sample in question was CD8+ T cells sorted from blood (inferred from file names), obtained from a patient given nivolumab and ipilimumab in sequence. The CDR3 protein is CASSLSGGDDGYTF. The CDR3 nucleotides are TGTGCCAGCAGCCTTTCCGGGGGAGATGATGGCTACACCTTC.